The clone carrying this T cell receptor (beta chain) was seen at least ten times. What it binds is not known. TCRdb re-called the 5' RACE reads through MiXCR, storing one row per CDR3 protein. The sample contains 210,000 or so distinct CDR3 sequences, around 6.8% of which appear only once. This entry comes from a study of identical twins. Study-wide points: Within cord blood, abundant beta clonotypes carried fewer insertions, but memory repertoires showed no such trend.

Trimming left V 6 bases short and J 9 bases short, with 21 bases between. The CDR3 length is 15 residues. The same data also went into a second study, on yellow fever vaccine responses in identical twins. That work states: Among the twins, the vaccine T cell response reportedly seemed partly convergent and partly personalized.

The chain links TRBV12-3 or TRBV12-4 to TRBJ2-1; the D gene is possibly TRBD2 (6 bases). Sequenced: memory (CD45RO+) T cells sorted from blood. This clonotype was sampled from a woman between 18 and 29 years old in good health. The CDR3 DNA reads TGTGCCAGCAGCAGAACTAGGGCGGGGTTTGGTGAGCAGTTCTTC. Amino acid sequence: CASSRTRAGFGEQFF.